The clone carrying this TCR beta chain was picked up many times. Its matching antigen is unknown. These data come from a study of T-cell reconstitution after alpha-beta-depleted transplantation in children. Findings of the study overall: T cells produced anew were the main source of T-cell counts and diversity one year after transplant.

This CDR3 is built from 14 residues. V shed 3 bases and J shed 4 bases, with 13 bases lying between them. Looked up from germline, CDR1 is LGHNA and CDR2 is YSLEER. Preparation of the TCRbeta library involved a method that used unique molecular identifiers. TCRdb recomputed calls from the PCR reads with MiXCR, one row per CDR3 protein. The data contain approximately 500,000 distinct CDR3 sequences, roughly 10% of them seen just once; the ten biggest clones take up approximately 2%. The source was PBMCs, collected before TCRalphabeta/CD19-depleted stem cell transplant. The sequence was collected from a child aged 2 to 15 with inherited bone marrow failure, due to receive a stem cell transplant. The rearrangement links TRBV4-3 to TRBJ2-7; no clear D gene. The CDR3 sequence is CASSQSVKGYEQYF. CDR3 coding DNA: TGCGCCAGCAGCCAGTCAGTGAAAGGGTACGAGCAGTACTTC.